A selection of T cell receptor beta chains follows, all from one sample in a study of T-cell memory formation after mild COVID-19. Each CDR3 protein gets one entry after TCRdb re-called the 5' RACE reads with MiXCR. In the table there are about 560,000 distinct CDR3 sequences, 17% of which are singletons. Sequencing was performed on PBMCs or a T cell subset sorted from them (not recorded which). Receptors were obtained from an adult woman who had mild COVID-19 (a few samples of this study predate the infection). Cell type and time point are not known. The CDR3 runs from the conserved cysteine through the conserved F or W. The D gene is left open where the match is weak. Some rows have no size entry. The others give once, few or many, or a class for an expanded clone.

.	TRBJ2-6	TRBV4-1	few	TGCGCCAGCAGCCAAGTAGCTGGGAGCGGACCATGGAGGGGGGCCAACGTCCTGACTTTC	CASSQVAGSGPWRGANVLTF
TRBD1	TRBJ1-4	TRBV15	.	TGTGCCACCAGCAGAGATGCCGGGACAGGGGGCGCGAGTAAGGAAAAACTGTTTTTT	CATSRDAGTGGASKEKLFF
TRBD2	TRBJ2-1	TRBV4-2	.	TGTGCCAGCAGCCAACTGGCCAGCGGGGGGGCCTGGGATGAGCAGTTCTTC	CASSQLASGGAWDEQFF
.	TRBJ2-5	TRBV30	.	TGTGCCTGGGCCTCGGGGGAGACCCAGTACTTC	CAWASGETQYF
.	TRBJ1-2	TRBV7-9	few	TGTGCCAGCAGCTTATCGGGGGGCCGCTATGGCTACACCTTC	CASSLSGGRYGYTF
TRBD2	TRBJ2-7	TRBV4-3	few	TGCGCCAGCAGCCAAGATTTCTCCAGCGGGAGGTACGAGCAGTACTTC	CASSQDFSSGRYEQYF
TRBD2	TRBJ2-1	TRBV2	few	TGTGCCAGCAGTGTATCTAGCGGGAGAGGCAGTGAGCAGTTCTTC	CASSVSSGRGSEQFF
.	TRBJ2-7	TRBV10-3	.	TGTGCCATCAGTGGAGAGACAGACTACGAGCAGTACTTC	CAISGETDYEQYF
TRBD1	TRBJ2-2	TRBV11-2	.	TGTGCCAGCAGCATCAGACAGGGACCCACCGGGGAGCTGTTTTTT	CASSIRQGPTGELFF
.	TRBJ1-6	TRBV7-9	many	TGTGCCAGCAGCGCGGGGACAACCCATAATTCACCCCTCCACTTT	CASSAGTTHNSPLHF
TRBD1	TRBJ2-2	TRBV10-2	few	TGCGCCAGCAAGGCAGGGGGCTTTGCCGGGGAGCTGTTTTTT	CASKAGGFAGELFF
TRBD1	TRBJ1-1	TRBV5-1	few	TGCGCCAGCAGCTTGGGGGACAGGGGGGACACTGAAGCTTTCTTT	CASSLGDRGDTEAFF
.	TRBJ1-1	TRBV14	.	TGTGCCAGCAGCGAGTTACGAGGTGTCACTGAAGCTTTCTTT	CASSELRGVTEAFF
TRBD1	TRBJ1-1	TRBV19	few	TGTGCCAGTACAGTCTTGGGACAGGGGGTTTCTGAAGCTTTCTTT	CASTVLGQGVSEAFF
.	TRBJ2-1	TRBV7-9	.	TGTGCCAGCAGCTTAGAGGTAGCCTACAATGAGCAGTTCTTC	CASSLEVAYNEQFF
.	TRBJ1-4	TRBV30	few	TGTGCCTGGATGGGCCCCAATGAAAAACTGTTTTTT	CAWMGPNEKLFF
.	TRBJ2-1	TRBV5-1	.	TGCGCCAGCAGCTTGCTTGGCGGGAAGTATGAGCAGTTCTTC	CASSLLGGKYEQFF
.	TRBJ2-1	TRBV27	.	TGTGCCAGCAGTTTGGTGGGGATTCAGGGTGAGCAGTTCTTC	CASSLVGIQGEQFF
.	TRBJ1-1	TRBV12-3/TRBV12-4	.	TGTGCCAGCAGTTTGTACAGGGATTATAACACTGAAGCTTTCTTT	CASSLYRDYNTEAFF
TRBD1	TRBJ2-3	TRBV18	.	TGTGCCAGCTCACGTACTTACAGGGGTGCGGGAGATACGCAGTATTTT	CASSRTYRGAGDTQYF
TRBD1	TRBJ2-5	TRBV24-1	.	TGTGCCACCAGTCCGTGGCAGGGGGCAGAGACCCAGTACTTC	CATSPWQGAETQYF
.	TRBJ1-5	TRBV7-8	few	TGTGCCAGCAGCTTGTCCGCCGGGTTTGAGCCCCAGCATTTT	CASSLSAGFEPQHF
.	TRBJ2-3	TRBV2	few	TGTGCCATCCAGAACGCGGGGTACACAGATACGCAGTATTTT	CAIQNAGYTDTQYF
TRBD2	TRBJ2-5	TRBV20-1	few	TGCAGTGCCATTAGCGGGCAAGAGACCCAGTACTTC	CSAISGQETQYF
.	TRBJ2-7	TRBV30	.	TGTGCCTGGAGCGGAGCCCACGAGCAGTACTTC	CAWSGAHEQYF
.	TRBJ2-2	TRBV30	few	TGTGCCTGGAGTGGCGCAGGGGCCGGGGAGCTGTTTTTT	CAWSGAGAGELFF
TRBD1	TRBJ2-2	TRBV3-1	few	TGTGCCAGCAGCCACACGGGACAGAGGACCGGGGAGCTGTTTTTT	CASSHTGQRTGELFF
.	TRBJ2-1	TRBV20-1	.	TGCAGTGCTAGCTTCGGGAGTGTCGGCAATGAGCAGTTCTTC	CSASFGSVGNEQFF
TRBD1	TRBJ2-1	TRBV12-3/TRBV12-4	.	TGTGCCAGCAGCCAACAGGGGACAGCCTACAATGAGCAGTTCTTC	CASSQQGTAYNEQFF
TRBD1	TRBJ2-1	TRBV4-1	few	TGCGCCAGCAGCCACCTAACGGGACAGGGAAAGGATTGGCAGTTCTTC	CASSHLTGQGKDWQFF
.	TRBJ2-5	TRBV7-9	few	TGTGCCAGCAGCTTATCGGCCGGTCGGGAGACCCAGTACTTC	CASSLSAGRETQYF
TRBD1	TRBJ2-7	TRBV27	.	TGTGCCAGCGGACAGGGGCAATACGAGCAGTACTTC	CASGQGQYEQYF
.	TRBJ1-1	TRBV2	.	TGTGCCAGCAGTATAAAGGTAGCTGAAGCTTTCTTT	CASSIKVAEAFF
TRBD1	TRBJ2-1	TRBV5-1	once	TGCGCCAGCAGCTTGACCCCCGGGACAGTTTACAGTGAGCAGTTCTTC	CASSLTPGTVYSEQFF
TRBD1	TRBJ1-2	TRBV12-3/TRBV12-4	.	TGTGCCAGCAGTCAGACAGGGGGGCCCTATGGCTACACCTTC	CASSQTGGPYGYTF
.	TRBJ2-7	TRBV5-1	few	TGCGCCAGCAGCTTGCCAGAGACTTCCTACGAGCAGTACTTC	CASSLPETSYEQYF
TRBD1	TRBJ1-2	TRBV24-1	.	TGTGCCACCAGTGATTTCCGTGCGGGACAGCTTGGCTACACCTTC	CATSDFRAGQLGYTF
TRBD2	TRBJ2-7	TRBV10-3	.	TGTGCCATCAGTGATAATGGCAGGAGCGGGGGTTTCTACGAGCAGTACTTC	CAISDNGRSGGFYEQYF
TRBD2	TRBJ2-5	TRBV12-3/TRBV12-4	.	TGTGCCAGCAGTCCTCGGACTAGCGGGAAGGAGACCCAGTACTTC	CASSPRTSGKETQYF
TRBD2	TRBJ2-5	TRBV20-1	.	TGCAGTGCTAGAGAGTATGCATCCGGGACTAATCTACTACTAAAAGAGACCCAGTACTTC	CSAREYASGTNLLLKETQYF
.	TRBJ2-7	TRBV18	few	TGTGCCAGCTCCCCGGACCGAGACTACGAGCAGTACTTC	CASSPDRDYEQYF
TRBD1	TRBJ2-2	TRBV7-8	.	TGTGCCAGCAGCGCCCGCAGGGGGCCGGCCGGGGAGCTGTTTTTT	CASSARRGPAGELFF
.	TRBJ2-7	TRBV10-3	few	TGTGCCATCGGAACTAGCCTGGGAGACGGCGAGCAGTACTTC	CAIGTSLGDGEQYF
.	TRBJ2-5	TRBV25-1	few	TGTGCCAGCAGTGAAATCCAAGAGACCCAGTACTTC	CASSEIQETQYF
TRBD1	TRBJ1-4	TRBV6-6	.	TGTGCCAGCAGTCCCAGGGGGCAGGCTAATGAAAAACTGTTTTTT	CASSPRGQANEKLFF
TRBD1	TRBJ2-5	TRBV10-3	.	TGTGCCATCAGGGGACAGGGGTACCAAGAGACCCAGTACTTC	CAIRGQGYQETQYF
.	TRBJ2-3	TRBV30	.	TGTGCCTGGAGTGGTACGTCTTGGGATACGCAGTATTTT	CAWSGTSWDTQYF
TRBD1	TRBJ2-6	TRBV10-3	few	TGTGCCATCAGCCCGGGACAGGGTATCTCTGGGGCCAACGTCCTGACTTTC	CAISPGQGISGANVLTF
.	TRBJ1-2	TRBV29-1	.	TGCAGCGTTGAAGGAGGGGGAAGACGGTATGGCTACACCTTC	CSVEGGGRRYGYTF
TRBD2	TRBJ2-7	TRBV20-1	few	TGCAGTGCTAGGCGTCGGGAGGACTACGAGCAGTACTTC	CSARRREDYEQYF
TRBD1	TRBJ2-1	TRBV7-9	.	TGTGCCAGCAGCTTAGGGGGACAGGCCTACAATGAGCAGTTCTTC	CASSLGGQAYNEQFF
.	TRBJ2-5	TRBV29-1	few	TGCAGCGCCGGCCCCGGGGCAGTTGAGACCCAGTACTTC	CSAGPGAVETQYF
TRBD1	TRBJ2-5	TRBV7-9	.	TGTGCCAGCAGCCTAGAGACAGGGTTGCGGGAGACCCAGTACTTC	CASSLETGLRETQYF